The entry below gives a single T cell receptor (beta chain) sequence along with its context. The CDR3 extends over 12 amino acids. Trimming shortened V by 7 bases and J by 8 bases, and 14 bases separated the two germline ends. The germline CDR1 and CDR2 sequences are SNHLY and FYNNEI. The sample comes from a study of OX40 agonist ivuxolimab in advanced cancers. On the study more broadly: Ivuxolimab, an antibody that agonizes OX40 (CD134), was administered to the patients. Ivuxolimab doses were 0.01, 0.1, 0.3, 1.5, 3 or 10 mg/kg every 2 weeks.

Profiled with immunoSEQ multiplex PCR; TCRdb holds only in-frame clones, not every one. The table includes about 44,000 clones, approximately 80% detected once. The rearrangement links TRBV2 to TRBJ1-2; D is possibly TRBD1 (6 bases). The clonotype comes from an adult with an advanced solid tumor such as melanoma, head and neck, liver or kidney cancer. Sequenced material: CD4+ or CD8+ T cells sorted from blood, taken in a trial of the OX40 agonist ivuxolimab. CDR3: CASISTGTGYTF. DNA of the CDR3: TGTGCCAGCATTTCAACAGGGACCGGCTACACCTTC.